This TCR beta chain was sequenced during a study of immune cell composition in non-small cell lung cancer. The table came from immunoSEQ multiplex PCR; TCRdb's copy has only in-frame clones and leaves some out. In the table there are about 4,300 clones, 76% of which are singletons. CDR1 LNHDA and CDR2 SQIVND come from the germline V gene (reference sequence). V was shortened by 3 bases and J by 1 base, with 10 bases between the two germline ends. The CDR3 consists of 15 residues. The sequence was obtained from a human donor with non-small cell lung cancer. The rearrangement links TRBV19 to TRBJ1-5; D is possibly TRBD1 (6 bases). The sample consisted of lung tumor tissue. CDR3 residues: CASSILRGSNQPQHF. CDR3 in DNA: TGTGCCAGTAGTATCCTCAGGGGAAGCAATCAGCCCCAGCATTTT.